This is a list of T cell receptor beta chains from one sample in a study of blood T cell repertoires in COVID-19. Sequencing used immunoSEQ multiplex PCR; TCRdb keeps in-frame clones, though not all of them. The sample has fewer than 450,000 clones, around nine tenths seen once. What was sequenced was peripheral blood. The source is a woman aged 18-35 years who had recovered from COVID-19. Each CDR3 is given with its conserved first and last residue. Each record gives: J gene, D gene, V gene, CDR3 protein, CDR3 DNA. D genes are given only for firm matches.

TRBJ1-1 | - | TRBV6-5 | CASSYSREAFF | TGTGCCAGCAGTTACTCGAGAGAGGCTTTCTTT
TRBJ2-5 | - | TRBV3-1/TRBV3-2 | CASSQEGGTQYF | TGTGCCAGCAGCCAAGAGGGAGGGACCCAGTACTTC
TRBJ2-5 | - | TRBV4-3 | CASSQDLGREWGEETQYF | TGCGCCAGCAGCCAAGATTTGGGGCGGGAATGGGGTGAAGAGACCCAGTACTTC
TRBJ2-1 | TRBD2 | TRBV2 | CASSELVAGAYNEQFF | TGTGCCAGCAGTGAACTTGTAGCGGGAGCCTACAATGAGCAGTTCTTC
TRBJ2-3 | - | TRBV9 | CASSVVGGLDTQYF | TGTGCCAGCAGCGTAGTGGGAGGTTTGGATACGCAGTATTTT
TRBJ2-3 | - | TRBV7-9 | CASSLLATITDTQYF | TGTGCCAGCAGCTTACTAGCGACGATCACAGATACGCAGTATTTT
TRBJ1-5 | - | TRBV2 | CASRGGLNQPQHF | TGTGCCAGCAGAGGGGGATTAAATCAGCCCCAGCATTTT
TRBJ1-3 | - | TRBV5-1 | CASSRYGQFLIHTIYF | TGCGCCAGCAGCCGATACGGACAGTTTTTGATACACACCATATATTTT
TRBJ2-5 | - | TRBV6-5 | CASSPPQGSQETQYF | TGTGCCAGCAGTCCACCCCAGGGATCCCAAGAGACCCAGTACTTC
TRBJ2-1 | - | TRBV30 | CAWSRASEQFF | TGTGCCTGGAGTAGAGCGAGTGAGCAGTTCTTC
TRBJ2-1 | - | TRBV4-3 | CASSQDSRHSSYNEQFF | TGCGCCAGCAGCCAAGATTCCAGACACAGCTCCTACAATGAGCAGTTCTTC
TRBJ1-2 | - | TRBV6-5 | CASSTDRVYGYTF | TGTGCCAGCAGCACCGACAGAGTCTATGGCTACACCTTC
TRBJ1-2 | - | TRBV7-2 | CASSLDGAGRYGYTF | TGTGCCAGCAGCTTAGATGGGGCTGGGCGCTATGGCTACACCTTC
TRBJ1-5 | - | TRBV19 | CASSSDSGNQPQHF | TGTGCCAGTAGTTCGGACAGCGGCAATCAGCCCCAGCATTTT
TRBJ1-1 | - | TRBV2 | CAPATDRNTEAFF | TGTGCCCCAGCGACTGACAGGAACACTGAAGCTTTCTTT
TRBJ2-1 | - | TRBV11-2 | CASSQDRTLRYNEQFF | TGTGCCAGCAGCCAAGACAGGACCCTGCGCTACAATGAGCAGTTCTTC
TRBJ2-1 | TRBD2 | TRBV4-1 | CASSQTLLAGGPIYNEQFF | TGCGCCAGCAGCCAAACTTTACTAGCGGGAGGACCCATCTACAATGAGCAGTTCTTC
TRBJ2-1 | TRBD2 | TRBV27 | CASSLPGLKHNEQFF | TGTGCCAGCAGTCTCCCGGGACTAAAACACAATGAGCAGTTCTTC
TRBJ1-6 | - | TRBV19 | CASSIGGFNSPLHF | TGTGCCAGTAGTATAGGAGGCTTCAATTCACCCCTCCACTTT
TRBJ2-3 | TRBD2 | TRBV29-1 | CSAGLAVKGTQYF | TGCAGCGCTGGACTAGCGGTGAAGGGGACGCAGTATTTT
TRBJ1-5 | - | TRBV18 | CASSTGGDQPQHF | TGTGCCAGCTCCACCGGAGGAGATCAGCCCCAGCATTTT
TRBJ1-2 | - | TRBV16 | CASSQSTAYGYTF | TGTGCCAGCAGCCAATCAACAGCCTATGGCTACACCTTC
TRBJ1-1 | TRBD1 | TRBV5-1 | CASSLQGAPEAFF | TGCGCCAGCAGCTTACAGGGGGCTCCCGAAGCTTTCTTT
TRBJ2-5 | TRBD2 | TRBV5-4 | CASSLTSGGETQYF | TGTGCCAGCAGCTTGACTAGCGGGGGGGAGACCCAGTACTTC
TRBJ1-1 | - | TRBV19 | CASSGPGLDTEAFF | TGTGCCAGTAGCGGGCCGGGGTTGGACACTGAAGCTTTCTTT